This record concerns one T cell receptor beta chain sequence. Ten or more counts support this clonotype. Its target antigen remains unknown. Base qualities are not at hand, and no much larger clone is one base apart. The sample is drawn from a study of HIV-infected children after antiretroviral therapy interruption (dated by TCRdb to the late 2010s). Turning to the overall study: Eight children, all with CD4+ count above 500 and viral load below 50 copies/ml, were included, of whom four were on planned treatment interruption and four were on continuous treatment. Alongside measurements of thymic output, TCR repertoires of children on planned treatment interruption were compared with TCR repertoires of children on continuous antiretroviral treatment. In the continuous-treatment arm, samples from corresponding weeks 0, 48 and 150 were analyzed. Exposure to EBV and CMV had been recorded for most participating children. In the interruption arm, samples were obtained at week 0, week 12, end of interruption (week 24 or 48), and about 3 years after study end. A median age of roughly 10 years was recorded in the interruption group, and a median age of around 8 years was recorded in the continuous treatment group.

Overall study results and their limits: The naive CD4+ Gini coefficient rose by the end of treatment interruption, suggesting clonal expansion, and returned to baseline by 3 years. Minor non-naive CD45RA+ populations such as EMRA or stem memory cells might have been included among the sorted CD45RA+ naive cells. For naive CD4+ repertoires of PTI patients, CDR3 sharing between time points dropped once interruption began, while many sequences were shared between the end of interruption and 3 years later. The low number of patients is a limitation and the data should be interpreted with caution.

In light of the paper, this sample's treatment or condition label describes: PENTA 11 planned treatment interruption arm or continuous ART arm. The participants, all children from the United Kingdom aged 2 to 15 years, had been on at least three-drug ART for a minimum of 24 weeks. Cryopreserved PBMCs containing at least 5 million viable cells were needed, and a few candidate patients were excluded because their viable PBMC yield was low. Using a FACSAria III cell sorter, naive CD4+ CD45RA+ CD45RO- T cells were FACS-sorted out of thawed PBMCs. After sorting, cells were fixed, and RNA was extracted with the RNeasy FFPE kit and then with the RNeasy Micro kit. To prepare the library, 3' RACE was applied. To correct PCR amplification bias, TCR libraries were generated from RNA with a 3' RACE protocol that used unique molecular identifiers. As many as 12 amplicon libraries were pooled and then sequenced on an Illumina MiSeq using v2 2x250 paired-end chemistry. Per the authors' processing: Decombinator was used to process the reads, assigning V and J genes and CDR3 and applying barcode-based correction of errors and PCR bias. Repertoires were subsampled to equal depth before Gini coefficients were calculated with the R ineq package. Three approaches were used to assess CDR3 similarity: GLIPH, Hamming distance and a shared triplet metric. TCRdb applied fastp at Q25 and MiXCR to the public reads, then kept only in-frame beta chains. When rows share a CDR3 protein, they turn into one entry using the most common DNA and genes. Here the V and J calls rest on TCRdb's processing, not on the authors' analysis. Here the sample has about 37,000 distinct CDR3 sequences; around 7% occur a single time. Approximately 0.9% of the sample lies in the top ten.

The CDR1 and CDR2 encoded by the germline V gene (reference sequence) are LGHDT and YNNKEL. Counted from cysteine to phenylalanine, this CDR3 has 15 amino acids. CDR3 DNA only is kept here, 45 bases in frame from base 1. V and J are truncated by 4 bases and 0 bases respectively, leaving an intervening sequence of 13 bases. The chain was built from TRBV3-1 and TRBJ2-7; the D gene assignment is ambiguous. The TCR was taken from a pool of human donors with HIV. Specimen: CD45RA+ CD4+ T cells from PBMCs, pooled from several time points, collected from a donor given antiretroviral therapy, either interrupted or continuous. The cell subset or site label for this specimen denotes: naive CD4+ CD45RA+ CD45RO- T cells. In nucleotides, the sequence is TGTGCCAGCAGCCCTTCCCAGCGAAGCTCCTACGAGCAGTACTTC. Its translation is CASSPSQRSSYEQYF.